This T cell receptor beta chain is drawn from a study of T-cell memory formation after mild COVID-19. Overall study results and limits: Most CD4+ clones that shrank were in CM and EM, while CD8+ ones turned up in EMRA.

TCRdb called the 5' RACE reads again in MiXCR, with one record for every CDR3 protein. The profile shows 250,000 to 300,000 distinct CDR3 sequences, roughly 18% of them singletons. A remark on this clonotype: Its antigen is undetermined.

The sample was PBMCs or a T cell subset sorted from them (not recorded which). The clonotype was recovered from a young man who had mild COVID-19 (a few samples of this study predate the infection). Cell type and time point are not known.

This CDR3 reads CATSDGTLNQPQHF. The CDR3 DNA sequence: TGTGCCACCAGTGACGGGACACTGAATCAGCCCCAGCATTTT. The chain has TRBV24-1 and TRBJ1-5; D is possibly TRBD1 (6 bases). The V end was cut by 4 bases, the J end by 4 bases, with 10 bases between. The length of the CDR3 is 14 residues. Germline V lookup: CDR1 KGHDR, CDR2 SFDVKD.